The 8 T cell receptor beta chains given below trace back to one sample, sequenced in a study of shared T cell receptors in the human thymus. Data came from immunoSEQ multiplex PCR; TCRdb stores just in-frame clones and leaves some out. The repertoire has some 700,000 clones, around 85% of them found once; the top ten carry about 0.011%. This sample was shared with a second study, whose subject was human thymus T cells.

Input material: thymocytes. The receptors were sampled from a girl under three years old with a congenital heart defect.

This clone has a handful of counts. V and J are TRBV19 and TRBJ2-1, with 7 bases lining up with TRBD1. Looked up from germline, CDR1 is LNHDA and CDR2 is SQIVND (reference sequence). V dropped 6 bases and J dropped 5; count of bases not matched to a gene: 4. The CDR3 length is 13 residues. In nucleotides, the CDR3 is TGTGCCAGTAGCCGGGACAGAGACAATGAGCAGTTCTTC. It specifies CASSRDRDNEQFF.

This CDR3 reads CASSTGGWGGEAFF. The CDR3 nucleotides are TGTGCCAGCAGCACCGGGGGGTGGGGAGGTGAAGCTTTCTTT. The chain carries TRBV27 and TRBJ1-1; D might be TRBD1 (5 bases). The germline V gene encodes CDR1 MNHEY and CDR2 SMNVEV (reference sequence). Trimming took off 6 bases at V and 7 bases at J, with 18 bases between the two ends. CDR3 length: 14 amino acids.

This sequence joins TRBV9 and TRBJ1-2, with 8 bases lining up with TRBD1. This CDR3 comprises 15 residues. Germline-derived CDR1 and CDR2 are SGDLS and YYNGEE. V dropped 0 bases and J dropped 5; count of bases not matched to a gene: 6. The CDR3 loop reads CASSVAPDREYGYTF. The CDR3 nucleotides read TGTGCCAGCAGCGTAGCACCGGACAGGGAGTATGGCTACACCTTC.

The V and J genes are TRBV11-2 and TRBJ2-7; D is perhaps TRBD1 (5 bases). Germline-derived CDR1 and CDR2 are SGHAT and FQNNGV. Trimming left V 5 bases short and J 2 bases short, with 13 bases between. The length of the CDR3 is 14 residues. The CDR3, as DNA: TGTGCCAGCAGCCTCAGACAGCTCCCCTACGAGCAGTACTTC. Translation gives CASSLRQLPYEQYF.

The gene calls are TRBV10-2 and TRBJ1-2, with 10 bases aligning to TRBD1. J lost 9 bases, V lost 8 bases, and 9 bases had no gene match. CDR3 size: 13 residues. The germline gives CDR1 WSHSY, CDR2 SAAADI. In DNA, the CDR3 is TGCGCCAGCCGAATTGGGACAGGGGCGAGCTACACCTTC. This gives the protein CASRIGTGASYTF.

V usage is TRBV6-5 and J usage is TRBJ2-5; a possible D gene is TRBD1 (6 bases). This CDR3 contains 16 residues. Per germline, CDR1 MNHEY and CDR2 SVGAGI. Trimming left V 1 base short and J 1 base short, with 13 bases between. DNA of the CDR3: TGTGCCAGCAGTTACTATCAGGGGAAGTCCCAAGAGACCCAGTACTTC. Translated, it gives CASSYYQGKSQETQYF.

This chain connects TRBV14 to TRBJ2-5, with TRBD2 identical over 9 bases. Losses at the gene ends were 1 base for V and 3 bases for J; bases not matched to a gene: 9. CDR1 SGHDN and CDR2 FVKESK come from the germline V gene. This CDR3 spans 17 amino acids. DNA of the CDR3: TGTGCCAGCAGCCAAGGGAGTGGATGGACTAGCGAAGAGACCCAGTACTTC. Its protein is CASSQGSGWTSEETQYF.

The gene calls are TRBV7-2 and TRBJ2-1, with 7 bases lining up with TRBD1. Germline V gene lookup returns CDR1 SGHTA and CDR2 FQGNSA. Trimming took 7 bases from V and 1 from J; bases not matched to a gene: 7. This CDR3 has 15 residues. The CDR3 sequence: CASTAGTVSYNEQFF. DNA of the CDR3: TGTGCCAGCACCGCCGGGACAGTTTCCTACAATGAGCAGTTCTTC.